Presented here are 27 T cell receptor beta chains from one specimen sequenced in a study of immune heterogeneity within non-small cell lung tumors. In a multiplex PCR, 32 V and 13 J primers amplified TCR beta CDR3. MiXCR was run by TCRdb on the multiplex PCR reads, yielding one entry per CDR3 protein. The sample lists 2,500 to 3,500 distinct CDR3 sequences; approximately 45% were seen once. Bulk tumor genomic DNA constituted the template, at around 600 ng per sample. Primary tumors were biopsied several times each, far apart, intraoperatively. These patients got curative surgery after being newly diagnosed with untreated non-small cell lung cancer. The sequencing input was lung tumor tissue. These TCRs come from a man in his 60s with non-small cell lung cancer.

This chain uses TRBV7-9 with TRBJ2-6; D remains ambiguous. The CDR3 is 13 residues long. Per germline, CDR1 SEHNR and CDR2 FQNEAQ (reference sequence). The V end was cut by 4 bases, the J end by 0 bases, with 1 base between. The CDR3 DNA reads as TGTGCCAGCAGCTCCTCTGGGGCCAACGTCCTGACTTTC. It yields the protein CASSSSGANVLTF.

In regard to this clonotype: The germline gene is not matched at one end of the junction; a read error may be the cause. The CDR3 region has the DNA TGTACCAGCAGCTCCCTGGCTTCTGGGGCCAACGTCCTGACTTTC. It translates to CTSSSLASGANVLTF. The gene calls are TRBV11-3 and TRBJ2-6; D gene uncertain. The CDR3 is made up of 15 amino acids. Germline V gene sequence: CDR1 SGHNT, CDR2 YENEEA.

This chain joins TRBV11-2 and TRBJ2-7; D is unclear. Germline CDR1 SGHAT, CDR2 FQNNGV. The germline V and J ends were trimmed by 3 bases and 7 bases, with 10 bases remaining between them. The CDR3 consists of 12 residues. CDR3 amino acids: CASSLGLREQYV. As DNA, the CDR3 is TGTGCCAGCAGCTTGGGCTTGAGAGAGCAGTACGTC.

This sequence joins TRBV11-2 and TRBJ1-3, with D tentatively TRBD1 (6 bases). Trimming pared 8 bases from V and 0 bases from J, leaving 23 bases between. The CDR3 sequence is 18 residues long. From germline, CDR1 is SGHAT and CDR2 FQNNGV. As DNA, the CDR3 is TGTGCCAGCGGCCGACTCGCTACCGGACAGACCTCTGGAAACACCATATATTTT. Its protein product is CASGRLATGQTSGNTIYF.

This clonotype is termed large (0.1 to 1%). This rearrangement joins TRBV24-1 to TRBJ2-1; tentatively, D is TRBD2 (5 bases). Germline values: CDR1 KGHDR, CDR2 SFDVKD. The CDR3 is 13 residues long. V dropped 6 bases and J dropped 5 bases, with 10 bases sitting between them. For the CDR3, the DNA is TGTGCCACCAGTCATATCGGGGACAATGAGCAGTTCTTC. Translating it yields CATSHIGDNEQFF.

This chain links TRBV11-2 with TRBJ2-7; tentatively, D is TRBD2 (5 bases). Germline CDR1 SGHAT, CDR2 FQNNGV. V lost 6 bases, J lost 7 bases, and 19 bases lay in between. The CDR3 consists of 14 residues. The CDR3: CASRALTGWGEQYF. CDR3 nucleotide sequence: TGTGCCAGCAGAGCGCTAACGGGGTGGGGAGAGCAGTACTTC.

Relative to its sample, this clonotype is medium-sized. The CDR3 reads CASSSLAGGHFEQYF. In DNA form, the CDR3 reads TGTGCCAGCAGCTCTCTAGCGGGAGGGCATTTCGAGCAGTACTTC. The chain uses TRBV11-2 and TRBJ2-7; 12 bases are a match to TRBD2. With V trimmed by 4 bases and J by 6 bases, 7 bases remained unmatched. Germline-derived CDR1 and CDR2 are SGHAT and FQNNGV. This CDR3 is 15 amino acids long.

This clonotype was counted between two and nine times. The gene calls are TRBV11-2 and TRBJ2-5; D is unclear. Germline CDR1 is SGHAT and CDR2 is FQNNGV. Trimming left V 1 base short and J 0 bases short, with 6 bases between. The CDR3 covers 14 residues. This CDR3 is CASSLATNQETQYF. The CDR3 DNA is TGTGCCAGCAGCTTAGCGACCAACCAAGAGACCCAGTACTTC.

Concerning this clonotype: At one end, the junction sequence differs from germline, possibly due to a read error. V gene TRBV9 combines with J gene TRBJ2-3; 12 bases fit TRBD2. The germline V gene encodes CDR1 SGDLS and CDR2 YYNGEE. This CDR3 region has 17 residues. CDR3 bases: TGCGCCAGCAGCTATCGGACTAGCGGGGAGAACACAGATACGCAGTATTTT. Residues: CASSYRTSGENTDTQYF.

The chain is built from TRBV30 and TRBJ2-3; TRBD1 matches at 8 bases. In germline, CDR1 is GTSNPN, CDR2 SVGIG (reference sequence). V gave up 6 bases and J gave up 0 bases; unmatched junction bases: 2. CDR3 length equals 13 residues. The CDR3 spells CACDRGSTDTQYF. The CDR3 bases are TGTGCCTGCGACAGGGGAAGCACAGATACGCAGTATTTT.

V and J are TRBV19 and TRBJ2-1; D is possibly TRBD1 (5 bases). The CDR3 consists of 13 residues. Germline CDR1 is LNHDA and CDR2 is SQIVND (reference sequence). Between the trimmed V and J ends, which lost 6 bases and 8 bases, there was a span of 14 bases. DNA of the CDR3: TGTGCCAGTAGACCACTTCAGGGCTATGAGCAGTTCTTC. The encoded protein is CASRPLQGYEQFF.

This clonotype is medium-sized by share. The chain has TRBV7-8 and TRBJ2-7; D remains ambiguous. The V gene's germline CDR1 is SGHVS and CDR2 FQNEAQ. V lost 5 bases, J lost 0 bases, and 23 bases lay in between. The CDR3 runs 18 residues. DNA of the CDR3: TGTGCCAGCAGCCCCCCCCCCCTCCTCAGTAAACCCTCCTACGAGCAGTACTTC. Translated: CASSPPPLLSKPSYEQYF.

The genes are TRBV27 and TRBJ1-6; 8 bases agree with TRBD1. V shed 6 bases and J 6 bases; nucleotides not matched to a gene: 4. Germline V gene lookup returns CDR1 MNHEY and CDR2 SMNVEV (reference sequence). The CDR3 covers 14 residues. DNA of the CDR3: TGTGCCAGCAGGCGCGGACAGGGTAATTCACCCCTCCACTTT. Translated, it gives CASRRGQGNSPLHF.

This chain uses TRBV19 with TRBJ2-7; TRBD2 aligns across 7 bases. Germline loops: CDR1 LNHDA, CDR2 SQIVND (reference sequence). This CDR3 comprises 14 residues. With 5 bases clipped from V and 7 bases from J, the junction kept 11 bases outside the gene matches. The chain's CDR3 is CASSLSGAVREQYF. DNA of the CDR3: TGTGCCAGTAGTCTCAGCGGGGCAGTGAGGGAGCAGTACTTC.

The V and J genes are TRBV6-1 and TRBJ2-5, with a weak D call TRBD2 (6 bases). Germline V gives CDR1 MNHNS, CDR2 SASEGT. The CDR3 spans 13 residues. With 7 bases removed from V and 4 bases from J, the gap between germline ends came to 13 bases. CDR3 residues: CASKRQGGETQYF. The CDR3 bases are TGTGCCAGCAAACGGCAGGGAGGAGAGACCCAGTACTTC.

This clonotype is labeled as medium-sized (0.01 to 0.1%). The V and J genes are TRBV10-3 and TRBJ2-1, with D perhaps TRBD1 (6 bases). This CDR3 contains 14 residues. V dropped 0 bases and J dropped 6 bases, with 9 bases sitting between them. Germline V gene sequence: CDR1 ENHRY, CDR2 SYGVKD. The CDR3 here is CAISESQGINEQFF. CDR3 DNA: TGTGCCATCAGTGAGTCACAGGGAATCAATGAGCAGTTCTTC.

Remarks on this clonotype: It may be a read error: a sequence one base away is much more abundant. The J gene is TRBJ2-2, the V gene TRBV7-8; 7 bases map to TRBD2. The CDR3 is made up of 14 amino acids. Per germline, CDR1 SGHVS and CDR2 FQNEAQ. CDR3 DNA: TGTGCCAGCAGCAAAACTAGCGTCACCGTGGAGCTGTTTTTT. It codes for CASSKTSVTVELFF.

This clonotype rates as medium-sized. The chain employs TRBV12-3 or TRBV12-4 and TRBJ1-1; no definite D call. This CDR3 is built from 13 residues. V lost 3 bases to trimming and J lost 2 bases, with 7 bases between them. Here the CDR3 reads CASSFAGNTEAFF. CDR3 nucleotide sequence: TGTGCCAGCAGTTTCGCAGGCAACACTGAAGCTTTCTTT.

The chain is built from TRBV29-1 and TRBJ2-3; TRBD2 matches at 11 bases. Per germline, CDR1 SQVTM and CDR2 ANQGSEA. The CDR3 totals 15 residues. The trim removed 0 bases at V and 10 bases at J, leaving 9 bases unmatched. The CDR3 reads CSVEELASGRQAQYF. In nucleotides, the CDR3 is TGCAGCGTTGAAGAGTTAGCTAGCGGGAGGCAAGCGCAGTATTTT.

With respect to this clonotype: A much larger clone differs from this one at a single base, so this may be a read error. This chain uses TRBV2 with TRBJ1-1; D is undetermined. The length of the CDR3 is 13 residues. Germline CDR1 SNHLY, CDR2 FYNNEI. V was clipped by 7 bases and J by 1 base, with 10 bases between them. CDR3 sequence reads: CASIGGWNTEAFF. The CDR3, as DNA: TGTGCCAGCATCGGAGGATGGAACACTGAAGCTTTCTTT.

This clonotype is termed medium-sized. The J gene is TRBJ2-1, the V gene TRBV5-5; 12 positions match TRBD2. The germline gives CDR1 SGHKS, CDR2 YYEKEE (reference sequence). CDR3 length: 18 amino acids. V gave up 0 bases and J gave up 4 bases; unmatched junction bases: 8. CDR3 amino acids: CASSLELAGGPGYNEQFF. Written as DNA, the CDR3 is TGTGCCAGCAGCTTGGAGCTAGCGGGAGGGCCTGGGTACAATGAGCAGTTCTTC.

The chain links TRBV27 to TRBJ2-1, with 8 nucleotides matching TRBD2. CDR3 size: 19 residues. The germline gives CDR1 MNHEY, CDR2 SMNVEV (reference sequence). J gave up 9 bases and V 5 bases, and 24 bases lay outside the gene matches. For the CDR3, the DNA is TGTGCCAGCAGTCCATTACGACCAAGGGGGACTAGGGGATCCCCTGAGCAGTTCTTC. This encodes CASSPLRPRGTRGSPEQFF.

The chain couples TRBV19 to TRBJ1-6, with D perhaps matching TRBD1 (5 bases). CDR3 length: 12 amino acids. Looked up from germline, CDR1 is LNHDA and CDR2 is SQIVND (reference sequence). V was shortened by 5 bases and J by 8 bases, with 7 bases between the two germline ends. The CDR3 here is CASSLGDSPLHF. The CDR3 coding sequence is TGTGCCAGTAGTCTGGGGGATTCACCCCTCCACTTT. The full variable domain, completed using reference TRBV19 and TRBJ1-6, is DGGITQSPKYLFRKEGQNVTLSCEQNLNHDAMYWYRQDPGQGLRLIYYSQIVNDFQKGDIAEGYSVSREKKESFPLTVTSAQKNPTAFYLCASSLGDSPLHFGNGTRLTVT.

The V call is TRBV20-1, the J call TRBJ2-7; 9 bases agree with TRBD1. The CDR3 contains 14 residues. Trimming at V came to 5 bases and at J to 5 bases, leaving 10 bases not matched to a gene. The germline V gene encodes CDR1 DFQATT and CDR2 SNEGSKA (reference sequence). CDR3 DNA: TGCAGTGCTGCCCGGGGGACAGGGAACCACGAGCAGTACTTC. Residues: CSAARGTGNHEQYF.

This clonotype came up a few times. A read error may explain this, as a much larger clone is one base away. The genes are TRBV5-6 and TRBJ1-4, with D unclear. This CDR3 comprises 15 residues. The germline gives CDR1 SGHDT, CDR2 YYEEEE. The CDR3 sequence: CAISLSYSSNEKLFF. CDR3 nucleotide sequence: TGTGCCATCAGCTTGAGTTACAGTTCTAATGAAAAACTGTTTTTT.

To note about this clonotype: A much bigger clone sits one base away, suggesting this may be a read error. The chain joins TRBV3-1 to TRBJ2-1; 10 nucleotides line up with TRBD1. Germline assignment: CDR1 LGHDT and CDR2 YNNKEL (reference sequence). The CDR3 contains 14 residues. The CDR3 DNA reads as TGTGCCAGCAGCCGGGGGACAGGGGAACATGAGAAGTTCTTC. Translated, it gives CASSRGTGEHEKFF.

This clonotype was counted between two and nine times. Likely a read error: the CDR3 ends without its conserved phenylalanine or tryptophan. It is unclear where the CDR3 begins or ends on the DNA, so no DNA is shown, and the CDR3 is as TCRdb lists it. The genes are TRBV10-3 and TRBJ2-3; TRBD2, the table's D call, lacks a check against the DNA. Germline V CDR1 and CDR2: ENHRY, SYGVKD. The CDR3 is made up of 17 amino acids, end residues included. CDR3: CAISEGLAKTYEQYFGP.